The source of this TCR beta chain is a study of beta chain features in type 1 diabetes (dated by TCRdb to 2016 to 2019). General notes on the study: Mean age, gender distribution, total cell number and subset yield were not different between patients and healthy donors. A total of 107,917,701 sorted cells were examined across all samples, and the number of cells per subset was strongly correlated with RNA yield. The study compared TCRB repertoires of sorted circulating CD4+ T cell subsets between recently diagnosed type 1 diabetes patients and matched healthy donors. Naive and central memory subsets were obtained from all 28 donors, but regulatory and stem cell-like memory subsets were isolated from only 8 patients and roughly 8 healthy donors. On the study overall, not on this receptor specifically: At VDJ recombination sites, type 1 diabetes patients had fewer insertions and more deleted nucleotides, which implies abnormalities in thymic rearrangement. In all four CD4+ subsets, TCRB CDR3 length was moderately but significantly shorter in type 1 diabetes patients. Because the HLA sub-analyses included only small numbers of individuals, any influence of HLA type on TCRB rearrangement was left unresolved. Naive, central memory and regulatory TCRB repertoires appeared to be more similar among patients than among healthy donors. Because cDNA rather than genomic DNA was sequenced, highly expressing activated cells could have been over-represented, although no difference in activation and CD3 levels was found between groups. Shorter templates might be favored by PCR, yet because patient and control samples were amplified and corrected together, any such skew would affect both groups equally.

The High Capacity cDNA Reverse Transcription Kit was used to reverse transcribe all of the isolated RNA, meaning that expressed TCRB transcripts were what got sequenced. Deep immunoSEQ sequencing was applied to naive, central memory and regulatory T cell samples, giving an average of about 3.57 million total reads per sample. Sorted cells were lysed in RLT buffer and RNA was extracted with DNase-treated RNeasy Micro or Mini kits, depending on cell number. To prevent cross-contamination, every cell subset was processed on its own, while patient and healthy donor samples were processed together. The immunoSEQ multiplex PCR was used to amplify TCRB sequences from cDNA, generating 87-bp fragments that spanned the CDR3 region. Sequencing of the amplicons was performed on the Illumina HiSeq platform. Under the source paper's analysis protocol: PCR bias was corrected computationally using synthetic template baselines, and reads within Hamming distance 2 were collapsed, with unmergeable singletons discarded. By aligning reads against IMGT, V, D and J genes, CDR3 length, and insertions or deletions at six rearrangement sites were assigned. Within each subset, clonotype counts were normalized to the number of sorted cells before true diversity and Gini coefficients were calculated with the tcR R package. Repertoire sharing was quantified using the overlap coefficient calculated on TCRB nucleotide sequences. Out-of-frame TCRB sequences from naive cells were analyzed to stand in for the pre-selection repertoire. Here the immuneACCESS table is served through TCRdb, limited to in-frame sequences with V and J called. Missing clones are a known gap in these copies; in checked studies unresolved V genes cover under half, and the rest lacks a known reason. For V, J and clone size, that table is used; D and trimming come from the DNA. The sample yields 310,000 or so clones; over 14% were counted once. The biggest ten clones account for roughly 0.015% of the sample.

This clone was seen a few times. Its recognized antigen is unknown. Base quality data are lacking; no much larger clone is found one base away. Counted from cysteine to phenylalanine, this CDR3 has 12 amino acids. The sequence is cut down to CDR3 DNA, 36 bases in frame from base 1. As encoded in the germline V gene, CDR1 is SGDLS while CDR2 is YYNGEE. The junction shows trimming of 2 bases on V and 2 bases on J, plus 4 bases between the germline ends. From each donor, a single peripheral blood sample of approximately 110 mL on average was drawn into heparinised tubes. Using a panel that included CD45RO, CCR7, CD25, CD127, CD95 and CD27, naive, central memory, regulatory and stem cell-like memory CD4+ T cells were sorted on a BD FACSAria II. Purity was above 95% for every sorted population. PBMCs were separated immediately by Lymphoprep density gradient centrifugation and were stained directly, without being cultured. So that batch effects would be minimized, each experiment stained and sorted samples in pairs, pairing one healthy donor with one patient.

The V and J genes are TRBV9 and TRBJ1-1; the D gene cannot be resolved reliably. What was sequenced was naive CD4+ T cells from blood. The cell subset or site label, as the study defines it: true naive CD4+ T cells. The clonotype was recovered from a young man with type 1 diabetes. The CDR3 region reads CASSVQNTEAFF. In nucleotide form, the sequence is TGTGCCAGCAGCGTCCAAAACACTGAAGCTTTCTTT.